This T cell receptor (beta chain) originates from a study of identical twins (dated by TCRdb to about 2016). General notes on the study: TCR alpha and beta repertoires from monozygotic twins, unrelated adults of various ages and cord blood were deep-sequenced to test whether fetal clonotypes persist. To rule out contamination, the twin experiments were replicated at different times with different library preparation protocols.

Every donor was a healthy Caucasian. The study also sequenced three unrelated non-twin adults: a male aged 18 to 30, a male aged 50 to 60 and a female aged 50 to 60. Miltenyi CD45RO+ enrichment and human naive T-cell isolation kits were used to isolate memory (CD45RO+) and naive T cells from PBMC. This clonotype was observed many times. It has no known antigen specificity. No base quality values were provided; no much bigger clone lies one nucleotide off. The paper as a whole reports these results and caveats: Recombination models systematically underestimated out-of-frame TCR alpha sharing in monozygotic twins but agreed with sharing between unrelated individuals. Compared with coincidental sharing between unrelated individuals, an excess of low generation-probability sequences was observed among out-of-frame TCR alpha sequences shared between twins. Excess twin sharing in beta out-of-frame sequences was weaker because fewer shared sequences lowered the signal-to-noise ratio. Invariant T cells such as MAIT and iNKT could partly confound zero-insertion analyses, although diverse VJ usage argued against such confounding for most clonotypes. Because the same donors could not be followed over many years, the conclusions relied on cross-sectional statistical analysis. Fewer insertions were carried by abundant cord blood beta clonotypes, a similar but weaker trend appeared in young adult naive repertoires, and no such trend appeared in memory repertoires.

Receptor libraries were prepared by 5' RACE. For sequencing, an Illumina HiSeq 2000 was employed. A universal primer binding site was introduced by template switching, and a unique molecular identifier was present in the final cDNA, enabling accurate counting of TCR cDNA molecules. Specific primers in the conserved constant-segment region were used to synthesize first-strand cDNA for the TCR alpha and beta chains. To control for contamination, each cDNA library was double barcoded with a SMART-Mk sample barcode plus Illumina barcodes. TruSeq adapter sequences along with Illumina sample barcodes were introduced in two successive PCR steps. The Illumina HiSeq platform was used with custom primers to sequence TCR alpha and beta cDNA libraries. Turning to the authors' computational methods: MiGEC was used to process raw reads and extract unique molecular identifiers, and MiXCR was used to find CDR3 positions. Recombination models were inferred per individual with the repgenHMM and IGoR tools using an EM algorithm. The tcR package in R was used for shared clonotype analysis, with sharing normalized by the product of cloneset sizes. To study raw recombination free of thymic and clonal selection effects, out-of-frame nonproductive sequences were analyzed. The raw public data were reprocessed by TCRdb itself: fastp quality trimming at Q25, MiXCR clonotype calling, in-frame beta chains only. Here each entry gathers all rows of one CDR3 protein and keeps the most common genes and DNA. TCRdb assigned the V and J calls; the authors' analysis was not used. This sample comprises approximately 670,000 distinct CDR3 sequences, around 6% of them detected only once. The leading ten clones occupy roughly 1.6% of the sample.

The receptor was derived from a man in his late teens or twenties in good health. Sample: naive T cells sorted from blood. Taken with the paper, the label for cell subset or site translates to: cells isolated with a human naive T-cell isolation kit.

The CDR3 region: CASSPGTGRNTGELFF. The nucleotide sequence is TGTGCCAGCAGCCCAGGGACAGGGAGGAACACCGGGGAGCTGTTTTTT. The chain is assembled from TRBV7-9 and TRBJ2-2, and TRBD1 matches 9 of the central bases. V is trimmed back by 5 bases and J by 1 base, and the junction contains 5 bases that no gene match accounts for. According to the germline V gene (reference sequence), CDR1 reads SEHNR and CDR2 reads FQNEAQ. The CDR3, from cysteine to phenylalanine, totals 16 residues. The DNA shown is the 48-base CDR3, in frame from base 1.